This T cell receptor (beta chain) was recorded in a study of blood T cell repertoires in COVID-19. Study at large: Acute-phase and convalescent COVID-19 samples originated in the United States, Italy and Spain.

Only in-frame clones appear in the TCRdb table, and some are missing; sequencing was by immunoSEQ multiplex PCR. The table includes roughly 100,000 clones, 89% detected once. The V end lost 3 bases, the J end lost 1 base, and 17 bases lay between the germline ends. Germline V gives CDR1 SGHRS, CDR2 YFSETQ. The CDR3 is 17 amino acids. The sequence derives from a woman in her 70s with acute or convalescent COVID-19. The V call is TRBV5-1, the J call TRBJ2-4, with a weak D call TRBD1 (5 bases). Material for sequencing was peripheral blood. CDR3 nucleotide sequence: TGCGCCAGCAGCTGGGGCCCAGGGATTAGTGCCAAAAACATTCAGTACTTC. The encoded protein is CASSWGPGISAKNIQYF.